The clone carrying this T cell receptor (beta chain) was observed at least ten times. The antigen is undetermined. Trimming took off 4 bases at V and 2 bases at J, with 8 bases between the two ends. This CDR3 region has 13 residues. The germline CDR1 and CDR2 sequences are MNHNS and SASEGT. 5'RACE with 10-nucleotide random UMIs produced the cDNA. TCRdb re-derived calls from the 5' RACE reads in MiXCR, one entry per CDR3 protein. Found here are some 70,000 distinct CDR3 sequences, 3% to 4% of them singletons; the top ten hold roughly 3.7%. This entry belongs to a study of neurological immune-mediated disorders. Overall study context: About 90% of the 34 multiple sclerosis patients had relapsing-remitting disease; 3 had secondary progressive.

Study findings and constraints: No CDR3 amino acid sequences recurred among expanded clones across subjects, suggesting private repertoires in all groups. When repertoires were grouped phylogenetically, those of 18 of 34 multiple sclerosis patients fell into one related-CDR3 cluster, a possible signature.

The chain is built from TRBV6-1 and TRBJ1-2; D is uncertain. The origin of this receptor is a man between 40 and 49 years old with multiple sclerosis. The sequenced material came from PBMCs. The DNA of the CDR3 is TGTGCCAGCAGTGTGGAGTCGAACTATGGCTACACCTTC. It is translated as CASSVESNYGYTF.